This T cell receptor (beta chain) was recorded in a study of Ad26.COV2.S vaccination and SARS-CoV-2 variants. Across the study: In the COV1001 trial, the donor was in the Ad26.COV2.S arm. General study results and limits: Substantial breadth was reported for post-vaccination spike-specific CD8+ and CD4+ T cells.

Treatment in this sample: 15 to 20 received Ad26.COV2.S at low or high dose, single or two shots; about 5 received placebo; per-sample allocation not given. Each sample was drawn 63 days after the first injection (of vaccine or placebo). Note on this clone: Antigen specificity is unknown.

Germline CDR1 LGHNA, CDR2 YSLEER. The CDR3 is 18 amino acids. The J segment lost 0 bases and the V segment lost 4 bases, leaving 8 bases of the junction unmatched. Clones were sequenced by immunoSEQ multiplex PCR, and TCRdb holds only the in-frame ones, with some missing. The table lists 250,000 to 300,000 clones, around 87% of them singletons. The TCR sequence derives from a person between 18 and 60 years old who received the Ad26.COV2.S COVID-19 vaccine or a placebo. The material was peripheral blood, obtained in a trial of Ad26.COV2.S vaccine versus placebo. The V gene is TRBV4-3, the J gene TRBJ2-7; 14 bases map to TRBD2. The DNA of the CDR3 is TGCGCCAGCAGCCGAGGGACTAGCGGGGGCCACAGCTCCTACGAGCAGTACTTC. It is translated as CASSRGTSGGHSSYEQYF.